This T cell receptor (beta chain) was captured by sequencing in a study of blood T cell repertoires in COVID-19. Clones were sequenced by immunoSEQ multiplex PCR, and TCRdb holds only the in-frame ones, with some missing. The repertoire holds fewer than 100,000 clones, with more than 65% as singletons. The J segment lost 0 bases and the V segment lost 7 bases, leaving 0 bases of the junction unmatched. Germline V gene sequence: CDR1 LNHDA, CDR2 SQIVND (reference sequence). The CDR3 covers 14 residues. This clone has only a few counts. Sequenced input: peripheral blood. This receptor was identified in a woman aged 50 to 60 with acute or convalescent COVID-19. The rearrangement uses TRBV19 and TRBJ2-1; 10 nucleotides line up with TRBD2. CDR3 residues: CASTSGGSYNEQFF. CDR3 sequence (DNA): TGTGCCAGTACTAGCGGGGGCTCCTACAATGAGCAGTTCTTC.